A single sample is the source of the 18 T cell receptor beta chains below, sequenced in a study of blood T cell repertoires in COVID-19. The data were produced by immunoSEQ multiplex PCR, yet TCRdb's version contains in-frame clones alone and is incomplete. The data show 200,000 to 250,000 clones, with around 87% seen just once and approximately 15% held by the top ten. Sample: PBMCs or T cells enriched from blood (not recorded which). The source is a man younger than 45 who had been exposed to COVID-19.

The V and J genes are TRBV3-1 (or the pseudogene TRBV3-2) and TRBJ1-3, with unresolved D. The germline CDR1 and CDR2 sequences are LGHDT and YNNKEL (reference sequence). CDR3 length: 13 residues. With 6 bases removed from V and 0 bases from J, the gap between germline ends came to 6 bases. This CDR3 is CASSHSSGNTIYF. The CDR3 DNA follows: TGTGCCAGCAGTCACAGCTCTGGAAACACCATATATTTT.

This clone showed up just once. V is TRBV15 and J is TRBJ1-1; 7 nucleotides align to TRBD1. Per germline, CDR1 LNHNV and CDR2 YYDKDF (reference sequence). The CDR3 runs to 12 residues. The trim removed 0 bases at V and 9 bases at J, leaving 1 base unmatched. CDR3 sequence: CATSRERGQAFF. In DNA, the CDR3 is TGTGCCACCAGCAGAGAGAGGGGGCAAGCTTTCTTT.

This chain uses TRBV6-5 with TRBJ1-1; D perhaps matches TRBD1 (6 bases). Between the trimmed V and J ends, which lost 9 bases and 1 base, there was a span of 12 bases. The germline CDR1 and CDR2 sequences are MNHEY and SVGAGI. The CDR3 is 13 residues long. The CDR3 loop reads CASSRTENTEAFF. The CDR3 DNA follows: TGTGCCAGTTCTAGGACAGAGAACACTGAAGCTTTCTTT.

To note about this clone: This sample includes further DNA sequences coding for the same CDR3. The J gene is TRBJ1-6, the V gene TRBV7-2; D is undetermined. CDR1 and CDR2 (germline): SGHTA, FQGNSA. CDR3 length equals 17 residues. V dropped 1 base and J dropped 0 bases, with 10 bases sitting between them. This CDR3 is CASSLGLSSSYNSPLHF. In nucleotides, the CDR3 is TGTGCCAGCAGCTTAGGACTATCGAGCTCCTATAATTCACCCCTCCACTTT. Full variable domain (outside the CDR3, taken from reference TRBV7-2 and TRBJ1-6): GAGVSQSPSNKVTEKGKDVELRCDPISGHTALYWYRQSLGQGLEFLIYFQGNSAPDKSGLPSDRFSAERTGGSVSTLTIQRTQQEDSAVYLCASSLGLSSSYNSPLHFGNGTRLTVT.

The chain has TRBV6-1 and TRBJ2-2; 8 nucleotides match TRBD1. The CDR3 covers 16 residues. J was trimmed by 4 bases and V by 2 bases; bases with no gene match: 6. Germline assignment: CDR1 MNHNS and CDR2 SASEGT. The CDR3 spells CASSETRGLGTGELFF. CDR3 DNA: TGTGCCAGCAGTGAAACCAGGGGGCTAGGCACCGGGGAGCTGTTTTTT.

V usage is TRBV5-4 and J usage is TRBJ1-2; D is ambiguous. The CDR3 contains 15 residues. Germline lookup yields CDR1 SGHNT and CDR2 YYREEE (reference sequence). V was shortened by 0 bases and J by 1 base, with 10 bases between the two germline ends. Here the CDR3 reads CASSLEAGHNYGYTF. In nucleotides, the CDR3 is TGTGCCAGCAGCTTGGAGGCAGGTCATAACTATGGCTACACCTTC.

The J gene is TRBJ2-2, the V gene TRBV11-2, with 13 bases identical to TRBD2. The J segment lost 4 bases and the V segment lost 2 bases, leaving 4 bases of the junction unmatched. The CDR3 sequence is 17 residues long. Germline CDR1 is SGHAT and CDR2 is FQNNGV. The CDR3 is CASSLTSGGVLTGELFF. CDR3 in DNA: TGTGCCAGCAGCTTAACTAGCGGGGGGGTACTCACCGGGGAGCTGTTTTTT.

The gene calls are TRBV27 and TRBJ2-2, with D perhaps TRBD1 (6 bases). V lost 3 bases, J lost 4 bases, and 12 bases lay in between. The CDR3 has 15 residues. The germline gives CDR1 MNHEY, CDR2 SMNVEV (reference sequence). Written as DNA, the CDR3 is TGTGCCAGCAGTTTGTGGCAGGGGAGCACCGGGGAGCTGTTTTTT. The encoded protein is CASSLWQGSTGELFF.

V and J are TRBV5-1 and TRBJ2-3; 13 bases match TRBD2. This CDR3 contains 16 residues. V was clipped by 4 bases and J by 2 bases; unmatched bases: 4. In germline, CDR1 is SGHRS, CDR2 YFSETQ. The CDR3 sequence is CASSLGTSGTTDTQYF. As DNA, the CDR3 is TGCGCCAGCAGCCTCGGGACTAGCGGGACCACAGATACGCAGTATTTT.

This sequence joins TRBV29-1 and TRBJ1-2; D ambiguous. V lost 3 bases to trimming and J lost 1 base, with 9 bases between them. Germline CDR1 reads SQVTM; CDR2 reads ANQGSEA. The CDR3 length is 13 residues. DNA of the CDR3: TGCAGCGTTGAGTCCGGGGATAACTATGGCTACACCTTC. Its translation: CSVESGDNYGYTF.

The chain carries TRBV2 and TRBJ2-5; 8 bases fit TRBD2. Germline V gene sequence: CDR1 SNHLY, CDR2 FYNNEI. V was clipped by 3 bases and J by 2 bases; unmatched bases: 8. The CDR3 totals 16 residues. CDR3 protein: CASSDGVSGGQETQYF. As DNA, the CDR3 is TGTGCCAGCAGTGATGGCGTCAGCGGGGGTCAAGAGACCCAGTACTTC.

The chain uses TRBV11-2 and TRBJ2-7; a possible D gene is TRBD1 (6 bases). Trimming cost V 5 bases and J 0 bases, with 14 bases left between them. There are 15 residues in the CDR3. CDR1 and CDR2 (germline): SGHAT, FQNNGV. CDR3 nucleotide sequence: TGTGCCAGCAGCCTACCGGGACACTTCTCCTACGAGCAGTACTTC. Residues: CASSLPGHFSYEQYF.

In DNA form, the CDR3 reads TGTGCCAGCAGCTTGGACTATGGCGGGGAGCTGTTTTTT. Protein: CASSLDYGGELFF. J is TRBJ2-2 and V is TRBV13; D is possibly TRBD2 (6 bases). V lost 3 bases, J lost 7 bases, and 9 bases lay in between. Germline V gene data show CDR1 as PRHDT and CDR2 as FYEKMQ (reference sequence). The CDR3 consists of 13 residues. Drawing the rest from reference TRBV13 and TRBJ2-2, the complete variable domain is AAGVIQSPRHLIKEKRETATLKCYPIPRHDTVYWYQQGPGQDPQFLISFYEKMQSDKGSIPDRFSAQQFSDYHSELNMSSLELGDSALYFCASSLDYGGELFFGEGSRLTVL.

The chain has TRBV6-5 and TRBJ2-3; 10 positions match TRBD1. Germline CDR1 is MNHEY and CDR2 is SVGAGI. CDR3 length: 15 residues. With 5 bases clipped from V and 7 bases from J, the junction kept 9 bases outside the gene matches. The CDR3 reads CASSTGTGVRNTQYF. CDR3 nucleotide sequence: TGTGCCAGCAGTACCGGGACAGGGGTGAGAAATACGCAGTATTTT.

CDR3 bases: TGTGCCAGTAGTATGACGATATGGACTAGCGGGGGTACCGGGGAGCTGTTTTTT. This codes for CASSMTIWTSGGTGELFF. The rearrangement joins TRBV19 to TRBJ2-2, with 13 bases aligning to TRBD2. CDR1 LNHDA and CDR2 SQIVND come from the germline V gene (reference sequence). V trimming: 3 bases; J trimming: 5 bases; junction bases outside the gene matches: 9. This CDR3 has 18 amino acids.

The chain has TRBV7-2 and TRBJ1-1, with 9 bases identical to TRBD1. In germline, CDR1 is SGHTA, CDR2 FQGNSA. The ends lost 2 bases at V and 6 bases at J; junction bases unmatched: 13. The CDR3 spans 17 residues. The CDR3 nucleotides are TGTGCCAGCAGCTTACGCCGACTGGGACAGGGAGGATCTGAAGCTTTCTTT. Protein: CASSLRRLGQGGSEAFF.

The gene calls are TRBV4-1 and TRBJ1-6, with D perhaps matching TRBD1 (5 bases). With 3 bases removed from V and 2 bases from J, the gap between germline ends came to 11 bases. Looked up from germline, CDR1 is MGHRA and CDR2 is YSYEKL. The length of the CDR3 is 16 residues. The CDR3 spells CASSQPGVAYNSPLHF. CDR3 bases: TGCGCCAGCAGCCAGCCGGGGGTGGCCTATAATTCACCCCTCCACTTT.

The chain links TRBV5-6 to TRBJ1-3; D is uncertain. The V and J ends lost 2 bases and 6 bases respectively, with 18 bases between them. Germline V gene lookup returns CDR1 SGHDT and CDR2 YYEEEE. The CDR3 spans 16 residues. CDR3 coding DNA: TGTGCCAGCAGCTTAGGCGCGGGTACTGCAGAAAACACCATATATTTT. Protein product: CASSLGAGTAENTIYF.